The next 32 T cell receptor beta chains were all read from a single sample in a study of cytomegalovirus exposure and HLA in healthy donors. The PCR had 60 Vbeta and 13 Jbeta primers. Libraries were prepared by immunoSEQ multiplex PCR; TCRdb keeps only in-frame clonotypes and omits some of them. The repertoire has 150,000 to 200,000 clones, about 83% of them found once; the top ten carry about 6%. Input material: PBMCs. These receptors were obtained from a woman under 40 in good health and CMV-seropositive.

The V and J genes are TRBV7-2 and TRBJ1-1; 9 nucleotides match TRBD1. The CDR3 contains 16 residues. CDR1 is SGHTA, CDR2 FQGNSA, per germline. After removal of 4 bases from V and 4 bases from J, the junction contained 10 bases not matched to a gene. The CDR3 protein is CASSSPGTGSPTEAFF. CDR3 sequence (DNA): TGTGCCAGCAGCTCCCCCGGGACAGGGAGTCCCACTGAAGCTTTCTTT. Full variable domain (missing parts from reference TRBV7-2 and TRBJ1-1): GAGVSQSPSNKVTEKGKDVELRCDPISGHTALYWYRQSLGQGLEFLIYFQGNSAPDKSGLPSDRFSAERTGGSVSTLTIQRTQQEDSAVYLCASSSPGTGSPTEAFFGQGTRLTVV.

The chain employs TRBV19 and TRBJ1-4; the match to TRBD1 covers 9 bases. Trimming cost V 1 base and J 8 bases; bases outside gene matches: 8. From germline, CDR1 is LNHDA and CDR2 SQIVND (reference sequence). The CDR3 covers 16 residues. The CDR3: CASSIAPLGQGEKLFF. CDR3 nucleotide sequence: TGTGCCAGTAGTATAGCCCCCCTCGGACAGGGGGAAAAACTGTTTTTT.

The chain uses TRBV5-1 and TRBJ2-1, with TRBD1 matching 9 bases. In germline, CDR1 is SGHRS, CDR2 YFSETQ. The ends lost 2 bases at V and 8 bases at J; junction bases unmatched: 2. The CDR3 is 13 residues long. The CDR3 DNA follows: TGCGCCAGCAGCTTACAGGGGGCCTATGAGCAGTTCTTC. This codes for CASSLQGAYEQFF.

The genes are TRBV6-5 and TRBJ1-3, with D maybe TRBD1 (5 bases). Germline-derived CDR1 and CDR2 are MNHEY and SVGAGI. V shed 4 bases and J shed 2 bases, with 9 bases lying between them. This CDR3 region has 14 residues. Written as DNA, the CDR3 is TGTGCCAGCAGTTTAACAGGCGCTGGAAACACCATATATTTT. Residues: CASSLTGAGNTIYF.

The CDR3 spells CASSLIVSDYYNEQFF. The CDR3 DNA follows: TGTGCCAGCAGCTTAATTGTTAGCGACTACTACAATGAGCAGTTCTTC. The chain carries TRBV7-3 and TRBJ2-1, with D possibly matching TRBD2 (5 bases). CDR3 length: 16 residues. From germline, CDR1 is SGHTA and CDR2 FQGTGA. V was shortened by 1 base and J by 3 bases, with 13 bases between the two germline ends.

CDR3 loop: CASTKGAGDSYEQYF. CDR3 in DNA: TGTGCCAGCACCAAGGGAGCGGGGGACTCCTACGAGCAGTACTTC. The chain recombines TRBV7-2 with TRBJ2-7; 8 nucleotides align to TRBD2. This CDR3 contains 15 residues. The trim removed 7 bases at V and 0 bases at J, leaving 8 bases unmatched. From germline, CDR1 is SGHTA and CDR2 FQGNSA.

The chain carries TRBV2 and TRBJ2-7; TRBD2 might be the D (5 bases). Germline V gene lookup returns CDR1 SNHLY and CDR2 FYNNEI. The CDR3 is made up of 15 amino acids. V lost 6 bases and J lost 1, with 16 bases in between. CDR3 amino acids: CASRSGSTPSYEQYF. CDR3 nucleotide sequence: TGTGCCAGCAGGAGCGGCAGCACCCCTTCCTACGAGCAGTACTTC.

The CDR3 here is CASSSRGVDQPQHF. In nucleotides, the CDR3 is TGTGCCAGCAGCTCCCGGGGGGTCGATCAGCCCCAGCATTTT. The rearrangement uses TRBV11-2 and TRBJ1-5, with a possible D match to TRBD1 (5 bases). This CDR3 is 14 amino acids long. The germline V gene has CDR1 SGHAT and CDR2 FQNNGV. Trimming removed 4 bases from V and 5 bases from J, with 12 bases in between.

The V and J genes are TRBV27 and TRBJ2-1; 8 nucleotides agree with TRBD2. CDR3 length: 14 amino acids. The junction had 5 bases not matched to a gene; V was cut back by 8 bases and J by 2 bases. Germline CDR1 is MNHEY and CDR2 is SMNVEV (reference sequence). In nucleotides, the CDR3 is TGTGCCAGCTGCCGGGGGGGCCCCTACAATGAGCAGTTCTTC. It encodes CASCRGGPYNEQFF.

This clone was seen more than once but under ten times. The genes are TRBV5-6 and TRBJ1-2, with D possibly TRBD1 on 6 matching bases. In germline, CDR1 is SGHDT, CDR2 YYEEEE. CDR3 length equals 13 residues. Trimming left V 2 bases short and J 8 bases short, with 13 bases between. CDR3 DNA sequence: TGTGCCAGCAGCTTATACGACAGGCGAGGCTACACCTTC. Its translation is CASSLYDRRGYTF.

J is TRBJ1-4 and V is TRBV5-1; TRBD1 agrees at 9 bases. Germline loops: CDR1 SGHRS, CDR2 YFSETQ. The CDR3 sequence is 15 residues long. J lost 8 bases, V lost 3 bases, and 8 bases had no gene match. This chain's CDR3 is CASSWTGEGSEKLFF. In DNA form, the CDR3 reads TGCGCCAGCAGCTGGACAGGGGAAGGCAGCGAAAAACTGTTTTTT.

This clone was seen a few times. This chain joins TRBV19 and TRBJ1-4; D is unclear. CDR1 and CDR2 from the germline V gene are LNHDA and SQIVND (reference sequence). The CDR3 runs 12 residues. V was trimmed by 5 bases and J by 11 bases, leaving 12 bases between them. The CDR3 here is CASSPGLEKLFF. CDR3 bases: TGTGCCAGTAGTCCCGGACTGGAGAAACTGTTTTTT.

V usage is TRBV15 and J usage is TRBJ1-5, with D maybe TRBD1 (5 bases). Looked up from germline, CDR1 is LNHNV and CDR2 is YYDKDF (reference sequence). V was shortened by 3 bases and J by 3 bases, with 12 bases between the two germline ends. The CDR3 is 15 amino acids. CDR3 in amino acids: CATSRGGADNQPQHF. CDR3 sequence (DNA): TGTGCCACCAGCAGGGGTGGGGCCGACAATCAGCCCCAGCATTTT.

This clone was counted once. V gene TRBV28 combines with J gene TRBJ1-1; D perhaps matches TRBD1 (5 bases). V lost 2 bases and J lost 3, with 10 bases in between. This CDR3 has 14 amino acids. Germline V gene data show CDR1 as MDHEN and CDR2 as SYDVKM. Written as DNA, the CDR3 is TGTGCCAGCAGTTTACAGGGAAGTCACACTGAAGCTTTCTTT. Translated, it gives CASSLQGSHTEAFF.

This chain links TRBV18 with TRBJ1-1; 8 positions agree with TRBD1. The trim removed 5 bases at V and 5 bases at J, leaving 4 bases unmatched. CDR1 KGHSH and CDR2 LQKENI come from the germline V gene. CDR3 length equals 13 residues. This CDR3 reads CASSGQGGTEAFF. The CDR3 DNA reads as TGTGCCAGCTCAGGACAGGGTGGAACTGAAGCTTTCTTT.

This sequence joins TRBV6-1 and TRBJ2-7; 10 nucleotides align to TRBD1. Germline V gene data show CDR1 as MNHNS and CDR2 as SASEGT. J gave up 1 base and V 6 bases, and 0 bases lay outside the gene matches. CDR3 size: 13 residues. CDR3 coding DNA: TGTGCCAGCAGGGACAGGGGGTCCTACGAGCAGTACTTC. As protein: CASRDRGSYEQYF.

The V gene is TRBV7-9, the J gene TRBJ2-7; 12 bases line up with TRBD2. The CDR3 is 16 residues long. In germline, CDR1 is SEHNR, CDR2 FQNEAQ (reference sequence). Germline trimming cut 4 bases from V and 0 bases from J; bases unmatched to any gene: 4. CDR3 bases: TGTGCCAGCAGCTCCGGGACTAGCGGGCGCTCCTACGAGCAGTACTTC. The encoded protein is CASSSGTSGRSYEQYF.

About this clone: This same CDR3 is encoded by further DNA sequences in the sample. This sequence joins TRBV9 and TRBJ2-5; 7 nucleotides agree with TRBD2. CDR1 and CDR2 (germline): SGDLS, YYNGEE. This CDR3 has 13 amino acids. V was pared by 4 bases and J by 2 bases, with 2 bases of the junction left unmatched. The CDR3 nucleotides are TGTGCCAGCAGCCTGGGGGGGCAAGAGACCCAGTACTTC. Amino acids: CASSLGGQETQYF.

About this clone: The junction does not match germline at one end; this may be a read error. The rearrangement joins TRBV5-1 to TRBJ2-2; D perhaps matches TRBD1 (5 bases). Germline V CDR1 and CDR2: SGHRS, YFSETQ. The length of the CDR3 is 14 residues. The CDR3 spells CASTLTRGTGELFF. The CDR3, as DNA: TGCGCCAGCACCTTGACAAGGGGCACCGGGGAGCTGTTTTTT. Full variable domain (missing parts from reference TRBV5-1 and TRBJ2-2): KAGVTQTPRYLIKTRGQQVTLSCSPISGHRSVSWYQQTPGQGLQFLFEYFSETQRNKGNFPGRFSGRQFSNSRSEMNVSTLELGDSALYLCASTLTRGTGELFFGEGSRLTVL.

The genes are TRBV5-1 and TRBJ2-7, with 8 bases lining up with TRBD2. The trim removed 4 bases at V and 4 bases at J, leaving 10 bases unmatched. The CDR3 has 15 amino acids. Germline loops: CDR1 SGHRS, CDR2 YFSETQ. Here the CDR3 DNA reads TGCGCCAGCAGCGAATGGGGACTAGGTGAATACGAGCAGTACTTC. It encodes CASSEWGLGEYEQYF.

The chain is built from TRBV7-9 and TRBJ2-1; D is unresolved. Germline CDR1 reads SEHNR; CDR2 reads FQNEAQ (reference sequence). This CDR3 has 14 residues. The germline V and J ends were trimmed by 6 bases and 1 base, with 10 bases remaining between them. CDR3: CASRQSRSYNEQFF. In nucleotides, the CDR3 is TGTGCCAGCAGACAGTCACGGTCCTACAATGAGCAGTTCTTC. The complete variable domain, with remaining parts taken from reference TRBV7-9 and TRBJ2-1, reads DTGVSQNPRHKITKRGQNVTFRCDPISEHNRLYWYRQTLGQGPEFLTYFQNEAQLEKSRLLSDRFSAERPKGSFSTLEIQRTEQGDSAMYLCASRQSRSYNEQFFGPGTRLTVL.

The CDR3, as DNA: TGTGCCAGCAGCTTAGCCACCTATACAGATACGCAGTATTTT. This sequence encodes CASSLATYTDTQYF. V is TRBV7-2 and J is TRBJ2-3, with D uncertain. The V gene's germline CDR1 is SGHTA and CDR2 FQGNSA. This CDR3 has 14 residues. The V end lost 0 bases, the J end lost 3 bases, and 7 bases lay between the germline ends.

CDR3 DNA sequence: TGTGCCAGCAGCCGTCGCATAGACAGGGGTGGGTTCTTC. It codes for CASSRRIDRGGFF. The chain recombines TRBV11-2 with TRBJ2-1; TRBD1 aligns across 8 bases. The CDR3 runs to 13 residues. V was pared by 5 bases and J by 15 bases, with 12 bases of the junction left unmatched. CDR1 is SGHAT, CDR2 FQNNGV, per germline. The whole variable domain, remainder taken from reference TRBV11-2 and TRBJ2-1, is EAGVAQSPRYKIIEKRQSVAFWCNPISGHATLYWYQQILGQGPKLLIQFQNNGVVDDSQLPKDRFSAERLKGVDSTLKIQPAKLEDSAVYLCASSRRIDRGGFFGPGTRLTVL.

The chain combines TRBV6-5 with TRBJ2-1, with TRBD1 matching 8 bases. V lost 4 bases to trimming and J lost 4 bases; unmatched junction nucleotides: 3. This CDR3 spans 14 amino acids. The germline V gene has CDR1 MNHEY and CDR2 SVGAGI. The CDR3 here is CASSSQGAYNEQFF. The DNA for the CDR3 is TGTGCCAGCAGTTCGCAGGGGGCTTACAATGAGCAGTTCTTC.

This clone was observed a handful of times. The chain employs TRBV28 and TRBJ1-1, with D unresolved. The CDR3 has 14 residues. The germline V gene has CDR1 MDHEN and CDR2 SYDVKM. V shed 11 bases and J shed 3 bases, with 19 bases lying between them. The CDR3 DNA sequence: TGTGCCGCGGAACGGGCGGGTCGGGACACTGAAGCTTTCTTT. Translation: CAAERAGRDTEAFF.

This chain links TRBV19 with TRBJ1-4; 8 nucleotides match TRBD1. The CDR3 loop spans 14 amino acids. CDR1 is LNHDA and CDR2 is SQIVND in the germline V gene (reference sequence). Trimming cost V 4 bases and J 7 bases; bases outside gene matches: 5. CDR3 protein: CASSTTGAREKLFF. The CDR3 DNA is TGTGCCAGTAGTACGACAGGGGCGCGTGAAAAACTGTTTTTT.

This chain links TRBV27 with TRBJ2-1, with 8 bases that match TRBD2. The CDR3 consists of 15 residues. V trimming: 6 bases; J trimming: 9 bases; junction bases outside the gene matches: 13. Germline CDR1 reads MNHEY; CDR2 reads SMNVEV (reference sequence). Written as DNA, the CDR3 is TGTGCCAGCAGAACCGGGACTAGTCGCCTAATTGAGCAGTTCTTC. Translated: CASRTGTSRLIEQFF.

This clone is a singleton in its sample. V gene TRBV11-2 combines with J gene TRBJ1-2; 9 nucleotides align to TRBD1. V dropped 4 bases and J dropped 7; count of bases not matched to a gene: 7. Germline CDR1 SGHAT, CDR2 FQNNGV. The CDR3 is 14 residues long. The CDR3 protein is CASSSGTGISGYTF. The CDR3 bases are TGTGCCAGCAGCTCAGGGACAGGGATCAGTGGCTACACCTTC.

The chain is built from TRBV5-1 and TRBJ1-5, with TRBD1 as a possible D gene (6 bases). Trimming shortened V by 4 bases and J by 4 bases, and 12 bases separated the two germline ends. Germline V CDR1 and CDR2: SGHRS, YFSETQ. The CDR3 is 14 amino acids. CDR3 region: CASSPTGRNQPQHF. CDR3 nucleotides: TGCGCCAGCAGCCCTACAGGGCGAAATCAGCCCCAGCATTTT.

CDR3 coding DNA: TGTGCCAGCAGTCTAGCTAGCGGAAGCACAGATACGCAGTATTTT. It encodes CASSLASGSTDTQYF. The chain employs TRBV6-6 and TRBJ2-3; 7 bases line up with TRBD2. Germline V lookup: CDR1 MNHNY, CDR2 SVGAGI (reference sequence). CDR3 length: 15 residues. Trimming took 5 bases from V and 0 from J; bases not matched to a gene: 5.

The gene calls are TRBV5-1 and TRBJ1-1; D is perhaps TRBD1 (5 bases). The CDR3 is made up of 15 amino acids. V gave up 7 bases and J gave up 0 bases, with 16 bases separating them. CDR1 is SGHRS, CDR2 YFSETQ, per germline. In DNA form, the CDR3 reads TGCGCCAGCGGTCCTGGGGCAGCCATGAACACTGAAGCTTTCTTT. As protein: CASGPGAAMNTEAFF.

This clone has ten or more counts. The rearrangement uses TRBV5-6 and TRBJ1-1, with D tentatively TRBD1 (6 bases). The CDR3 length is 15 residues. The germline CDR1 and CDR2 sequences are SGHDT and YYEEEE. V lost 5 bases to trimming and J lost 2 bases, with 16 bases between them. The CDR3 DNA follows: TGTGCCAGCAGTCGTCCTCAGGACAGCAACACTGAAGCTTTCTTT. Amino acid sequence: CASSRPQDSNTEAFF.